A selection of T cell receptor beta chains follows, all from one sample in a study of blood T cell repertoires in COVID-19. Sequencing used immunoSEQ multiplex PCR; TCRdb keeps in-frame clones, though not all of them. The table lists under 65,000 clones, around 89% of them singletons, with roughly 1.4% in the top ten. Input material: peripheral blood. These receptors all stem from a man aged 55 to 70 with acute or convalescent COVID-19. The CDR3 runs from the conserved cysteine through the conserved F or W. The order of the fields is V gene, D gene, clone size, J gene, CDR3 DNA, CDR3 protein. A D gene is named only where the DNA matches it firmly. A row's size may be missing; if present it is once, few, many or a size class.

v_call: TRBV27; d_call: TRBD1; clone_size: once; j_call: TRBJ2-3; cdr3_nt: TGTGCCAGCAGTCCCGGGACAGGATCTTTTGGAGATACGCAGTATTTT; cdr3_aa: CASSPGTGSFGDTQYF
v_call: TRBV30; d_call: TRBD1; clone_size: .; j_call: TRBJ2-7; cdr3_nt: TGTGCCTGGAGGGGGACAGTCGAGCAGTACTTC; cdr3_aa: CAWRGTVEQYF
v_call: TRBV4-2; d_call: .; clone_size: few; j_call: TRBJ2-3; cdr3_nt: TGTGCCAGCAGCCAGGAGGAGACAGATACGCAGTATTTT; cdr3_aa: CASSQEETDTQYF
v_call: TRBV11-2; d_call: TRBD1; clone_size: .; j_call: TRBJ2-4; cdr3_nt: TGTGCCACCCAGGGGGTGTCCAAAGCCAAAAACATTCAGTACTTC; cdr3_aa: CATQGVSKAKNIQYF
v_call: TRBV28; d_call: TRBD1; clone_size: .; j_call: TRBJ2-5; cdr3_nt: TGTGCTATCCGGACAGGGGGCATGGAGACCCAGTACTTC; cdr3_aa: CAIRTGGMETQYF
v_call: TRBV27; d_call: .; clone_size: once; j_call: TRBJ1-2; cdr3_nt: TGTGCCATTTTAGGGAGGGAGAGGCGGACTAACTATGGCTACACCTTC; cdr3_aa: CAILGRERRTNYGYTF
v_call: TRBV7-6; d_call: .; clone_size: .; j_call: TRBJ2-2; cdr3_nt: TGTGCCAGCAGCTTATCGGGTACCGGGGAGCTGTTTTTT; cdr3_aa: CASSLSGTGELFF
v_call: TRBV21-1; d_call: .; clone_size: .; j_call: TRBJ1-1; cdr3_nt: TGTGCCAGCAGCTCTCCAGACAGGGTCCCTGAAGCTTTCTTT; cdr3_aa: CASSSPDRVPEAFF
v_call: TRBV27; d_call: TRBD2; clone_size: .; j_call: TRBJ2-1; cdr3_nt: TGTGCCAGCAGTTTAAGGGCTAGCGGGAGAGTTAATGAGCAGTTCTTC; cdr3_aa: CASSLRASGRVNEQFF
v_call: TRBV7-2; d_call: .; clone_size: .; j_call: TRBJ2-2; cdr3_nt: TGTGCCAGCAGCTTACAGGGTGGGGACACCGGGGAGCTGTTTTTT; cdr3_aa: CASSLQGGDTGELFF
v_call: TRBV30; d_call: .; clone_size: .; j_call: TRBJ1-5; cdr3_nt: TGTGCCTGGACAGGCAGTCGCAATCAGCCCCAGCATTTT; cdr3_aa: CAWTGSRNQPQHF
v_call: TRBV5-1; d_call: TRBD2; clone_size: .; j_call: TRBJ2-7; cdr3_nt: TGCGCCAGCAGCTTAATTGTGGGGGGGAGTGAGGAGCAGTACTTC; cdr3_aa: CASSLIVGGSEEQYF
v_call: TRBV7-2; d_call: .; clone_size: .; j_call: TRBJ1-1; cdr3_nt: TGTGCCAGCAGCTTCCAACAGGGCGGAACTGAAGCTTTCTTT; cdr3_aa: CASSFQQGGTEAFF
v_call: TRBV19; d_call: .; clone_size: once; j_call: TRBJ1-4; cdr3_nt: TGTGCCAGTAGCGACGTCAGGAAGTCCACTAATGAAAAACTGTTTTTT; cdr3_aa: CASSDVRKSTNEKLFF
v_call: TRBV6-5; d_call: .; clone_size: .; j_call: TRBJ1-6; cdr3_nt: TGTGCCAGCAGCCGGACAAATTCACCCCTCCACTTT; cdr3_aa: CASSRTNSPLHF
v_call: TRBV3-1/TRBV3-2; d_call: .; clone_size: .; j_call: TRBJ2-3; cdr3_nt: TGTGCCAGCAGCCTCTTACCCGAGGGGGTAGATACGCAGTATTTT; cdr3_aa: CASSLLPEGVDTQYF
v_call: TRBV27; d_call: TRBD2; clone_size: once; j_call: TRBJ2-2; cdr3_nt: TGTGCCAGCAGTTTAGTATCCCTAGCGGGAGGTACCGGGGAGCTGTTTTTT; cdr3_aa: CASSLVSLAGGTGELFF
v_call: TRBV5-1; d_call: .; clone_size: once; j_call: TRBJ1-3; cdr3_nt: TGCGCCAGCAGCTTGGAACCAGGGAGGGGGAACACCATATATTTT; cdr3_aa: CASSLEPGRGNTIYF
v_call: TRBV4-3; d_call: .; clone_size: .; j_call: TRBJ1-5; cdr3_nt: TGCGCCAGCAGCCAAGATCGGTCAACAGGGAGCCAGCCCCAGCATTTT; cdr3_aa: CASSQDRSTGSQPQHF
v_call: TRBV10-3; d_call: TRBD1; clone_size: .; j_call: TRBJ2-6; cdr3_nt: TGTGCCATCAGTGATTCAAACAGGGGCTCTGGGGCCAACGTCCTGACTTTC; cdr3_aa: CAISDSNRGSGANVLTF
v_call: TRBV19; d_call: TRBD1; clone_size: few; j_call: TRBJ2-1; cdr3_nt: TGTGCCAGTAGTATAGATCCCGGGACAGGGGGATACAATGAGCAGTTCTTC; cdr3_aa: CASSIDPGTGGYNEQFF
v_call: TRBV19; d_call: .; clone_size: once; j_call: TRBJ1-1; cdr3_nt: TGTGCCAGTAGTATCGGTACCACTGAAGCTTTCTTT; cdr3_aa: CASSIGTTEAFF
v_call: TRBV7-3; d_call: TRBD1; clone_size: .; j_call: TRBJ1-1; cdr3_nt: TGTGCCAGCGGCAGGGGGCCGGGCACTGAAGCTTTCTTT; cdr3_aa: CASGRGPGTEAFF
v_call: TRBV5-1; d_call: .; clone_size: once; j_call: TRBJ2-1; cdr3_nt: TGCGCCAGCAGCCCACCCCTAGCGATGGATGAGCAGTTCTTC; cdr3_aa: CASSPPLAMDEQFF
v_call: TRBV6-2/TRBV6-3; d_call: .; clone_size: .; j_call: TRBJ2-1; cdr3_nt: TGTGCCAGCAGTTACTCGCACCGGGGCGGGCCTAGCGTATCTGAGCAGTTCTTC; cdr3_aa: CASSYSHRGGPSVSEQFF
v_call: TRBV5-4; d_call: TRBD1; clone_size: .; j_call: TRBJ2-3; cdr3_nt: TGTGCCAGCAGCTTGGGGCTGGGACAGGGATACACAGATACGCAGTATTTT; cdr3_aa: CASSLGLGQGYTDTQYF
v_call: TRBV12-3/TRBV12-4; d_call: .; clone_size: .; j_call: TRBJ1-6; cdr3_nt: TGTGCCAGCAGTTTGGGGGGGACACCCCTCCACTTT; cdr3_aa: CASSLGGTPLHF
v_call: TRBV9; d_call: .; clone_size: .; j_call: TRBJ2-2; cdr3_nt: TGTGCCAGCAGCGTAGTTGGGAGGACCGGGGAGCTGTTTTTT; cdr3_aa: CASSVVGRTGELFF
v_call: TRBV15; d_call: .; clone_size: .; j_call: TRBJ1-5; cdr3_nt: TGTGCCACCAGCAGCGGTGAGAACAATCAGCCCCAGCATTTT; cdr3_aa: CATSSGENNQPQHF
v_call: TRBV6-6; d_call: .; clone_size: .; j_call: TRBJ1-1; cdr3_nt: TGTGCCAGCAGATCCGGGACAACGAACACTGAAGCTTTCTTT; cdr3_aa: CASRSGTTNTEAFF
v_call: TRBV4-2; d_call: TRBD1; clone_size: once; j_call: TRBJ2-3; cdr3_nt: TGTGCCAGCAGCCAAGGGCGACAGGGAGATACGCAGTATTTT; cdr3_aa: CASSQGRQGDTQYF
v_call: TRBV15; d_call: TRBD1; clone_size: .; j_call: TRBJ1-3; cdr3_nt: TGTGCCACCAGCACCGACAGGGTGTCCGGAAACACCATATATTTT; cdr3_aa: CATSTDRVSGNTIYF
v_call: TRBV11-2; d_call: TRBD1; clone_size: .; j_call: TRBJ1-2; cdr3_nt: TGTGCCAGCAGCTACACAGGGGTGAATGGCTACACCTTC; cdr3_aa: CASSYTGVNGYTF
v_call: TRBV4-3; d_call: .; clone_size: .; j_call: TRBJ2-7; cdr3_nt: TGCGCCAGCAGCCATGTCCGGGACACGGCGTACGAGCAGTACTTC; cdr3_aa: CASSHVRDTAYEQYF
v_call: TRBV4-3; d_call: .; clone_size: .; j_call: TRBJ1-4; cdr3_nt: TGCGCCAGCAGCCAAGATGCGGGAACTAATGAAAAACTGTTTTTT; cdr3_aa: CASSQDAGTNEKLFF
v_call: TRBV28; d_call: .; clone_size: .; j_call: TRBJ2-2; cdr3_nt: TGTGCCAGCAGTTTTTCGGCCGGGGAGCTGTTTTTT; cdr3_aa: CASSFSAGELFF
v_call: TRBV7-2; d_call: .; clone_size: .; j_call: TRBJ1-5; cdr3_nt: TGTGCCAGCAGCTTAGCGGGGGGTTCCGGCCAGCCCCAGCATTTT; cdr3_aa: CASSLAGGSGQPQHF
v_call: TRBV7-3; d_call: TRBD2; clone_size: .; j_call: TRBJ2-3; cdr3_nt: TGTGCCAGCAGCTCCGGGACTAGCGGGAGTTATACGCAGTATTTT; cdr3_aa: CASSSGTSGSYTQYF
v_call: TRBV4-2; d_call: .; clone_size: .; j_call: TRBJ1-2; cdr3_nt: TGTGCCAGCAGCCAAGTGGACAGTACTAACTATGGCTACACCTTC; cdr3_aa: CASSQVDSTNYGYTF
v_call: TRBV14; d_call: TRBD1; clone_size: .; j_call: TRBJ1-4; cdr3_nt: TGTGCCAGCAGCTTTCAGACAGGGGGTGGTGAAAAACTGTTTTTT; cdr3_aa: CASSFQTGGGEKLFF
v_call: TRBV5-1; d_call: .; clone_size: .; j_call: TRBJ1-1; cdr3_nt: TGCGCCAGCAGCTTCCCGTTCGACAGATCCGAAGCTTTCTTT; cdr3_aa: CASSFPFDRSEAFF
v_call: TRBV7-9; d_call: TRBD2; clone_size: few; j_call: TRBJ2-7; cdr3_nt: TGTGCCAGCAGCTTAGGACTAGCGGGAGGCCAGACCTACGAGCAGTACTTC; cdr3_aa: CASSLGLAGGQTYEQYF